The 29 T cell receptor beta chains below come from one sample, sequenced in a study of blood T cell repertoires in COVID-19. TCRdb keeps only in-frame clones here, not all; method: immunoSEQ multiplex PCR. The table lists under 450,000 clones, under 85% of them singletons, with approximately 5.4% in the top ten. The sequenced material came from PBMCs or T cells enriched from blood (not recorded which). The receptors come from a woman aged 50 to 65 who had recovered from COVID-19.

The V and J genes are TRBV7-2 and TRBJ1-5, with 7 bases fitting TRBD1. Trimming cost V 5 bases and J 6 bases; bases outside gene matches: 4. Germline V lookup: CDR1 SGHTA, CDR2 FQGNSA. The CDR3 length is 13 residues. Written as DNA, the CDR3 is TGTGCCAGCAGCGGGCAGGGGGGTCAGCCCCAGCATTTT. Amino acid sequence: CASSGQGGQPQHF.

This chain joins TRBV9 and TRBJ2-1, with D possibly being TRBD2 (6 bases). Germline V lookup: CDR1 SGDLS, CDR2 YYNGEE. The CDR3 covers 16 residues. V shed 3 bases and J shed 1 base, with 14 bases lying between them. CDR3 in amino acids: CASSARLEGSYNEQFF. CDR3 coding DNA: TGTGCCAGCAGCGCCCGACTAGAAGGGTCCTACAATGAGCAGTTCTTC. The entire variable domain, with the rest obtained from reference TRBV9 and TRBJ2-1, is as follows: DSGVTQTPKHLITATGQRVTLRCSPRSGDLSVYWYQQSLDQGLQFLIQYYNGEERAKGNILERFSAQQFPDLHSELNLSSLELGDSALYFCASSARLEGSYNEQFFGPGTRLTVL.

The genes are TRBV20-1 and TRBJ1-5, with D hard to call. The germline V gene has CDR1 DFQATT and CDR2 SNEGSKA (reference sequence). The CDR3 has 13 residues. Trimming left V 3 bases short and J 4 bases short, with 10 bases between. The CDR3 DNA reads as TGCAGTGCTAGTGGGCAGTTTAATCAGCCCCAGCATTTT. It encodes CSASGQFNQPQHF.

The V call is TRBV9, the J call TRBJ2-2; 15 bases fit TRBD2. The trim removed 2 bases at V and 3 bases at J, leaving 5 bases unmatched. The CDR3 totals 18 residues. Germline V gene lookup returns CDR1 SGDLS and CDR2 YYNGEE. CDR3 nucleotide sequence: TGTGCCAGCAGCGTGGGACTAGCGGGAGGAAAGTACACCGGGGAGCTGTTTTTT. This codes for CASSVGLAGGKYTGELFF.

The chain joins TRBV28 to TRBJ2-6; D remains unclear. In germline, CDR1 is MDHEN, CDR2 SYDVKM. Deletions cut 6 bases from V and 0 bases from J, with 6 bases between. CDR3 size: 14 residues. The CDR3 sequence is CASSELSGANVLTF. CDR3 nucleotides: TGTGCCAGCAGCGAACTCTCTGGGGCCAACGTCCTGACTTTC.

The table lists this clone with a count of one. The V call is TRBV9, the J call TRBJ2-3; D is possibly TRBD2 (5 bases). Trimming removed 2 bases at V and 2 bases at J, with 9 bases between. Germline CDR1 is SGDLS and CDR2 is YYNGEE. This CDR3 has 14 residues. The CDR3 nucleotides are TGTGCCAGCAGCGTTCGGGGATACACAGATACGCAGTATTTT. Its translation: CASSVRGYTDTQYF.

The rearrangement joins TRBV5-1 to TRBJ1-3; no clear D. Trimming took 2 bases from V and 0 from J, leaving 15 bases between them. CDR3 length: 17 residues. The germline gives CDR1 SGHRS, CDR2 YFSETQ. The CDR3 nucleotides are TGCGCCAGCAGCTTTGGAGGGTCCCGGAGCTCTGGAAACACCATATATTTT. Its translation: CASSFGGSRSSGNTIYF.

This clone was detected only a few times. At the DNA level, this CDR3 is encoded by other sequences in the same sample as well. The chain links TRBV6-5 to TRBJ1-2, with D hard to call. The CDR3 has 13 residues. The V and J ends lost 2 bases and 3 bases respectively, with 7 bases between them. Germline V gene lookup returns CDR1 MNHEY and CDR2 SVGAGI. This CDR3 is CASSYGPDYGYTF. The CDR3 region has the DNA TGTGCCAGCAGTTACGGGCCTGACTATGGCTACACCTTC.

The CDR3 DNA sequence: TGCGCCAGCAGCTTGACCGGGACACCAAGCTACACCTTC. Translation gives CASSLTGTPSYTF. The chain is built from TRBV5-1 and TRBJ1-2; a possible D gene is TRBD1 (6 bases). This CDR3 is built from 13 residues. The germline V gene has CDR1 SGHRS and CDR2 YFSETQ. V was cut by 1 base and J by 9 bases, with 13 bases left in between. The whole variable domain, remainder taken from reference TRBV5-1 and TRBJ1-2, is KAGVTQTPRYLIKTRGQQVTLSCSPISGHRSVSWYQQTPGQGLQFLFEYFSETQRNKGNFPGRFSGRQFSNSRSEMNVSTLELGDSALYLCASSLTGTPSYTFGSGTRLTVV.

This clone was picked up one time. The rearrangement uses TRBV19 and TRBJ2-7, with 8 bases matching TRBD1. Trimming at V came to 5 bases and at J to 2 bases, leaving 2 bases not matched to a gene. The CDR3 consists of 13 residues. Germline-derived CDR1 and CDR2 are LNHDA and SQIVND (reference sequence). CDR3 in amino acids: CASSVTGAYEQYF. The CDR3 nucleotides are TGTGCCAGTAGTGTGACAGGGGCCTACGAGCAGTACTTC. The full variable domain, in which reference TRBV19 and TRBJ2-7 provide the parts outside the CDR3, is DGGITQSPKYLFRKEGQNVTLSCEQNLNHDAMYWYRQDPGQGLRLIYYSQIVNDFQKGDIAEGYSVSREKKESFPLTVTSAQKNPTAFYLCASSVTGAYEQYFGPGTRLTVT.

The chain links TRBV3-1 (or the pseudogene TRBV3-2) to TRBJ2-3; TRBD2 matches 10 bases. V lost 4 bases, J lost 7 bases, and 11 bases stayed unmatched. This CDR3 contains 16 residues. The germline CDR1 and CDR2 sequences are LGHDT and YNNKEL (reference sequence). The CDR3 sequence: CASSLLTSGVTYTQYF. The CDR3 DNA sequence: TGTGCCAGCAGCCTCTTAACTAGCGGGGTTACATATACGCAGTATTTT.

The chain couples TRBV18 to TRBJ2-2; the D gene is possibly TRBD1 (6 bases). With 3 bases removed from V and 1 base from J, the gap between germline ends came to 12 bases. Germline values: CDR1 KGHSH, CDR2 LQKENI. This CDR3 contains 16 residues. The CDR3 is CASSPMGTLNTGELFF. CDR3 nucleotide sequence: TGTGCCAGCTCACCTATGGGGACATTGAACACCGGGGAGCTGTTTTTT.

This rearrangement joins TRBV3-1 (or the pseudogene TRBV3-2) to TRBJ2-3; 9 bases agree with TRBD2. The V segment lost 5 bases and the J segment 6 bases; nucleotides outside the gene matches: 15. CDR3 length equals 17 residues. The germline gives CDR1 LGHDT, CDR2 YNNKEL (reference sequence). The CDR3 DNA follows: TGTGCCAGCAGCGGGAAGAGAGTAGCGGGGGATGACGATACGCAGTATTTT. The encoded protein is CASSGKRVAGDDDTQYF.

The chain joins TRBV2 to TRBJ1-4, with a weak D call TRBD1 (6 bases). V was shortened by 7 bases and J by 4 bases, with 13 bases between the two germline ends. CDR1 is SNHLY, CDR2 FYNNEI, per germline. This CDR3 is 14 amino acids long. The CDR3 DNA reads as TGTGCCAGCAAGTACAGGGTCGTTAATGAAAAACTGTTTTTT. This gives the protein CASKYRVVNEKLFF.

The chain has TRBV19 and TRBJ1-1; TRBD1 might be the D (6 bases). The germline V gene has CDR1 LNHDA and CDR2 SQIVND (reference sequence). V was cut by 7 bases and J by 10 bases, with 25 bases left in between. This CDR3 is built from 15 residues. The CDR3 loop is CASTAGRGGVGAAFF. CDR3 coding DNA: TGTGCCAGTACCGCCGGAAGAGGGGGAGTGGGTGCAGCTTTCTTT. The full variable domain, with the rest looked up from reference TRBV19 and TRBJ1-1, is DGGITQSPKYLFRKEGQNVTLSCEQNLNHDAMYWYRQDPGQGLRLIYYSQIVNDFQKGDIAEGYSVSREKKESFPLTVTSAQKNPTAFYLCASTAGRGGVGAAFFGQGTRLTVV.

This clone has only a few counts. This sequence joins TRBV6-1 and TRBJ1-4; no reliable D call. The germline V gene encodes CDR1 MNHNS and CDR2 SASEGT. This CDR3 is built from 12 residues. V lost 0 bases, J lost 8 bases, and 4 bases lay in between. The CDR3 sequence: CASSEAEEKLFF. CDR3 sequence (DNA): TGTGCCAGCAGTGAAGCAGAGGAAAAACTGTTTTTT.

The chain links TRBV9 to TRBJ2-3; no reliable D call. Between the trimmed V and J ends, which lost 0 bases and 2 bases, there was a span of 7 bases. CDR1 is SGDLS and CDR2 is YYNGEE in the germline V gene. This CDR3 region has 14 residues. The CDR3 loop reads CASSVDDFTDTQYF. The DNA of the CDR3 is TGTGCCAGCAGCGTAGATGACTTCACAGATACGCAGTATTTT. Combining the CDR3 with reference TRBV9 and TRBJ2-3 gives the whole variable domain DSGVTQTPKHLITATGQRVTLRCSPRSGDLSVYWYQQSLDQGLQFLIQYYNGEERAKGNILERFSAQQFPDLHSELNLSSLELGDSALYFCASSVDDFTDTQYFGPGTRLTVL.

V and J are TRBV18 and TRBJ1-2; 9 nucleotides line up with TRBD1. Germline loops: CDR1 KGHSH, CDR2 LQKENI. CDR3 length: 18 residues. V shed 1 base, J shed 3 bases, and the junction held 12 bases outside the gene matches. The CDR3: CASSPQPATGGADYGYTF. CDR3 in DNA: TGTGCCAGCTCACCACAACCCGCTACAGGGGGCGCTGACTATGGCTACACCTTC.

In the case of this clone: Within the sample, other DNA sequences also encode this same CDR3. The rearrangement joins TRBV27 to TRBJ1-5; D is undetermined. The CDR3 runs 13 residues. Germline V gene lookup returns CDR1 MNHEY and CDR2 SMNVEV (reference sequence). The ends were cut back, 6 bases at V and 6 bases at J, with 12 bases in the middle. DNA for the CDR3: TGTGCCAGCAGCCCGGCGGGCGGTCAGCCCCAGCATTTT. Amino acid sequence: CASSPAGGQPQHF.

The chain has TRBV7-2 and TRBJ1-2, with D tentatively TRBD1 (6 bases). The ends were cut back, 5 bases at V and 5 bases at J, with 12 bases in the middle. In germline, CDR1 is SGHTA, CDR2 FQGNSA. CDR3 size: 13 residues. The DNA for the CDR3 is TGTGCCAGCAGCGCCCCGACAGGTTATGGCTACACCTTC. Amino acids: CASSAPTGYGYTF.

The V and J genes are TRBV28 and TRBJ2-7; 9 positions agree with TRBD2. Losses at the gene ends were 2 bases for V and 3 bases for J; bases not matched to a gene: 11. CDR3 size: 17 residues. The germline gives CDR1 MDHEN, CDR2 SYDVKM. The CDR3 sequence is CASSLPPLAGADYEQYF. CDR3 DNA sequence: TGTGCCAGCAGTTTACCCCCATTAGCGGGAGCGGACTACGAGCAGTACTTC. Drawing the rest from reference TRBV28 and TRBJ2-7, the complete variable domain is DVKVTQSSRYLVKRTGEKVFLECVQDMDHENMFWYRQDPGLGLRLIYFSYDVKMKEKGDIPEGYSVSREKKERFSLILESASTNQTSMYLCASSLPPLAGADYEQYFGPGTRLTVT.

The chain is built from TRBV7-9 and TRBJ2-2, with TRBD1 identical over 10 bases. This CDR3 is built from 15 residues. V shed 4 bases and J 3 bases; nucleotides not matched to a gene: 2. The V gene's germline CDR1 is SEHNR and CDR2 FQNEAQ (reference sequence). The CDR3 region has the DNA TGTGCCAGCAGCTCAGGACAGGGGGACACCGGGGAGCTGTTTTTT. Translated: CASSSGQGDTGELFF. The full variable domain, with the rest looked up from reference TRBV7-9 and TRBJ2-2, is DTGVSQNPRHKITKRGQNVTFRCDPISEHNRLYWYRQTLGQGPEFLTYFQNEAQLEKSRLLSDRFSAERPKGSFSTLEIQRTEQGDSAMYLCASSSGQGDTGELFFGEGSRLTVL.

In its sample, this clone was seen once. The CDR3 coding sequence is TGTGCCAGCAGCTTAACCCCGGGACAGGGAAACACCGGGGAGCTGTTTTTT. It is translated as CASSLTPGQGNTGELFF. The chain employs TRBV11-2 and TRBJ2-2, with 9 nucleotides matching TRBD1. V shed 2 bases, J shed 2 bases, and the junction held 6 bases outside the gene matches. CDR1 and CDR2 from the germline V gene are SGHAT and FQNNGV. The CDR3 is 17 residues long.

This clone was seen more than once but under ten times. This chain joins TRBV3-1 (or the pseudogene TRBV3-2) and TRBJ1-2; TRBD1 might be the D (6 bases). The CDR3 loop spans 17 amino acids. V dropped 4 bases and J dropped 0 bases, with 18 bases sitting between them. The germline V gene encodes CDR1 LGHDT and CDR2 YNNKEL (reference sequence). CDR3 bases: TGTGCCAGCAGCCCCCCGGTGGTGGGGACAACTAACTATGGCTACACCTTC. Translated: CASSPPVVGTTNYGYTF.

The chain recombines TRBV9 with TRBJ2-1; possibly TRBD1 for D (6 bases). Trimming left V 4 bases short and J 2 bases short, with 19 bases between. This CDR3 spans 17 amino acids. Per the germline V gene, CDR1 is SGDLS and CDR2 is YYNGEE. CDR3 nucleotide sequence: TGTGCCAGCAGCCATCAGCTTGGACAGCACACCTACAATGAGCAGTTCTTC. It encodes CASSHQLGQHTYNEQFF.

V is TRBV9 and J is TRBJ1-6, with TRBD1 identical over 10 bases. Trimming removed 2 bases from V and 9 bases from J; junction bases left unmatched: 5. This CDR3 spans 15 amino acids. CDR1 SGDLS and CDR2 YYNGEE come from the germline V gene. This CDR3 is CASSVGQGYSSPLHF. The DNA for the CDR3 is TGTGCCAGCAGCGTGGGACAGGGGTATTCTTCACCCCTCCACTTT.

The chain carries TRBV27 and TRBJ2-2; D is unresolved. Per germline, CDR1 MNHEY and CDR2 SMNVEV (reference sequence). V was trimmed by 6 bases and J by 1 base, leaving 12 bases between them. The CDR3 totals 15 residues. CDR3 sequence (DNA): TGTGCCAGCAGCCCCCAACTCGGGAACACCGGGGAGCTGTTTTTT. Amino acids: CASSPQLGNTGELFF.

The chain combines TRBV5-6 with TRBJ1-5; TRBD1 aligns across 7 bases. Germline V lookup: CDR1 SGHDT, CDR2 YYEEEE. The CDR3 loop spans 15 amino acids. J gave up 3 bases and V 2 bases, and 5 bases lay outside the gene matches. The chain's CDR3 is CASSLGQAINQPQHF. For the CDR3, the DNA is TGTGCCAGCAGCTTAGGACAGGCCATCAATCAGCCCCAGCATTTT.

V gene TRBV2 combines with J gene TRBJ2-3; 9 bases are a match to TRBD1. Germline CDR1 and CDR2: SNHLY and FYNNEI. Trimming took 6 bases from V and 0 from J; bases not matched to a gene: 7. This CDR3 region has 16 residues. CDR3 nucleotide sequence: TGTGCCAGCAGGACAGGGGGTGCCCCTAGCACAGATACGCAGTATTTT. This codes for CASRTGGAPSTDTQYF. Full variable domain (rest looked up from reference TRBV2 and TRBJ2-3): EPEVTQTPSHQVTQMGQEVILRCVPISNHLYFYWYRQILGQKVEFLVSFYNNEISEKSEIFDDQFSVERPDGSNFTLKIRSTKLEDSAMYFCASRTGGAPSTDTQYFGPGTRLTVL.